This TCR beta chain comes out of a study of blood T cell repertoires in COVID-19. Overall study context: Spain, Italy and the United States supplied samples that represented acute and convalescent COVID-19.

This CDR3 is 18 amino acids long. The germline CDR1 and CDR2 sequences are MNHNY and SVGAGI (reference sequence). J was trimmed by 2 bases and V by 5 bases; bases with no gene match: 10. Clones were read by immunoSEQ multiplex PCR, and TCRdb kept only the in-frame ones, dropping some. The table records hundreds of thousands of clones, around 80% of them present only once. Followed over time, Seattle patients had been enrolled while infection was active. Sequencing was carried out using peripheral blood. The receptor's source is a woman in her 30s with COVID-19, enrolled during active disease. This chain uses TRBV6-6 with TRBJ2-5, with 14 bases fitting TRBD2. The CDR3 nucleotides are TGTGCCAGCAGTCCTGGGACTAGCGGGGGCCCGGCGCAAGAGACCCAGTACTTC. Its protein is CASSPGTSGGPAQETQYF.